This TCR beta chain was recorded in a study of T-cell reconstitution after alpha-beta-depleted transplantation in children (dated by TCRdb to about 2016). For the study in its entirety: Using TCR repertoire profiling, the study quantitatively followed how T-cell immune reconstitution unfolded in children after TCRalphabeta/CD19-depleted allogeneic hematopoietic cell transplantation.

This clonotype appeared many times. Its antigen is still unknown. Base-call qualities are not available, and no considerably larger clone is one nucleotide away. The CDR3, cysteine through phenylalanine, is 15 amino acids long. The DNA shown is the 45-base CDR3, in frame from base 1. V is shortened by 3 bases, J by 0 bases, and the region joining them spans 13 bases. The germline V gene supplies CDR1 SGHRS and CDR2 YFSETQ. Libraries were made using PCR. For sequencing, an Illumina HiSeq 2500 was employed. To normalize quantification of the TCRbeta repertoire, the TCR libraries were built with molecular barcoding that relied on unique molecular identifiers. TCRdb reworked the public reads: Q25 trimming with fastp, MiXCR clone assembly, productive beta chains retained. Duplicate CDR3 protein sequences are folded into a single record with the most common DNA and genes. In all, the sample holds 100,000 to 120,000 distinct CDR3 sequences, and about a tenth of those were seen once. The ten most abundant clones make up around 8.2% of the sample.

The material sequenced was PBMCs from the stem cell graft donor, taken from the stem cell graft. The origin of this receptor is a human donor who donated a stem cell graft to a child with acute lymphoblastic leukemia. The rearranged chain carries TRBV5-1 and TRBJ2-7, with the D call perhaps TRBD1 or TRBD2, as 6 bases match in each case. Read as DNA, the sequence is TGCGCCAGCAGCTGGCGGGACACTAGCTCCTACGAGCAGTACTTC. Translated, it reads CASSWRDTSSYEQYF.